This T cell receptor beta chain was captured by sequencing in a study of T cell responses to AZD1222 COVID-19 vaccine. The repertoire was sequenced with immunoSEQ multiplex PCR; TCRdb's copy has only in-frame clones and lacks some. Of 200,000 to 300,000 clones in the sample, 85% to 95% are singletons; the top ten hold roughly 0.6%. On this clone: Its antigen remains unidentified.

General study findings and limits: Repertoire collection took place solely once the T cell response had peaked.

The length of the CDR3 is 15 residues. The J segment lost 8 bases and the V segment lost 0 bases, leaving 5 bases of the junction unmatched. CDR1 and CDR2 (germline): SGDLS, YYNGEE. The sample in question was peripheral blood, obtained on day 0 of AZD1222 vaccination. The TCR comes from an adult in good health. This chain connects TRBV9 to TRBJ2-1; 10 positions match TRBD2. The CDR3 DNA reads TGTGCCAGCAGCGTAGGGCTAGCGGGAGTTGATGAGCAGTTCTTC. This codes for CASSVGLAGVDEQFF.